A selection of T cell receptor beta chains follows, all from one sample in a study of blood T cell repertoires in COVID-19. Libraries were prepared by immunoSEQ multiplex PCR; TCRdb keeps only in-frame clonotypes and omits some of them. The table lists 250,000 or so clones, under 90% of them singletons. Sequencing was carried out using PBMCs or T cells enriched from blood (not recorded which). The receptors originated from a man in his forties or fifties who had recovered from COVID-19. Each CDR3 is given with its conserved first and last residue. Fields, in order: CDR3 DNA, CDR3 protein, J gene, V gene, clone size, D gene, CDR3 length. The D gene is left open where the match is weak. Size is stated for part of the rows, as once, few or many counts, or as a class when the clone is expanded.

CDR3nt: TGTGCCAGCTCACTAACACAGCCGGGACAGGGTGCCTCCTACAATGAGCAGTTCTTC
CDR3aa: CASSLTQPGQGASYNEQFF
j_gene: TRBJ2-1
v_gene: TRBV18
abundance: -
d_gene: TRBD1
len: 19

CDR3nt: TGTGCCAGCAGTTACCTCGGACAGGGGGTAACTGGAAACACCATATATTTT
CDR3aa: CASSYLGQGVTGNTIYF
j_gene: TRBJ1-3
v_gene: TRBV28
abundance: -
d_gene: TRBD1
len: 17

CDR3nt: TGTGCCAGCAGTTTCCTCCGACAGGGGGGCACTGAAGCTTTCTTT
CDR3aa: CASSFLRQGGTEAFF
j_gene: TRBJ1-1
v_gene: TRBV28
abundance: -
d_gene: TRBD1
len: 15

CDR3nt: TGTGCCAGCAGGTCAGGGGCGGGCACAGATACGCAGTATTTT
CDR3aa: CASRSGAGTDTQYF
j_gene: TRBJ2-3
v_gene: TRBV28
abundance: -
d_gene: -
len: 14

CDR3nt: TGTGCCAGCAGCCCTTACGAGGGTGAAAAACTGTTTTTT
CDR3aa: CASSPYEGEKLFF
j_gene: TRBJ1-4
v_gene: TRBV3-1/TRBV3-2
abundance: -
d_gene: -
len: 13

CDR3nt: TGTGCCACCAGCAGAGACCCGGGAGATACGCAGTATTTT
CDR3aa: CATSRDPGDTQYF
j_gene: TRBJ2-3
v_gene: TRBV15
abundance: -
d_gene: -
len: 13

CDR3nt: TGTGCCAGCATCCGAGGGGGGGTGAACACCGGGGAGCTGTTTTTT
CDR3aa: CASIRGGVNTGELFF
j_gene: TRBJ2-2
v_gene: TRBV7-8
abundance: -
d_gene: -
len: 15

CDR3nt: TGTGCCAGCAGCTCTGACAGGGGTAACACTGAAGCTTTCTTT
CDR3aa: CASSSDRGNTEAFF
j_gene: TRBJ1-1
v_gene: TRBV7-2
abundance: -
d_gene: TRBD1
len: 14

CDR3nt: TGTGCCAGCAGCCACGGGGGGTATCAGCCCCAGCATTTT
CDR3aa: CASSHGGYQPQHF
j_gene: TRBJ1-5
v_gene: TRBV7-9
abundance: -
d_gene: -
len: 13

CDR3nt: TGTGCCAGCAGCGGGACTAGTGACATTCAGTACTTC
CDR3aa: CASSGTSDIQYF
j_gene: TRBJ2-4
v_gene: TRBV11-3
abundance: -
d_gene: TRBD2
len: 12

CDR3nt: TGTGCCAGCAGCCAAGATAACCTAGCGGGGGGGTCCGGGGAGCTGTTTTTT
CDR3aa: CASSQDNLAGGSGELFF
j_gene: TRBJ2-2
v_gene: TRBV4-2
abundance: once
d_gene: TRBD2
len: 17

CDR3nt: TGTGCCAGCAGTTTTTTAAGGGGTACAGATACGCAGTATTTT
CDR3aa: CASSFLRGTDTQYF
j_gene: TRBJ2-3
v_gene: TRBV27
abundance: -
d_gene: -
len: 14

CDR3nt: TGTGCCAGTAGTATTGGGGGACAGGAGTACAATGAGCAGTTCTTC
CDR3aa: CASSIGGQEYNEQFF
j_gene: TRBJ2-1
v_gene: TRBV19
abundance: once
d_gene: TRBD1
len: 15

CDR3nt: TGTGCCAGCAGCTCTCAGAGGGATTTAGGAGCTTTCTTT
CDR3aa: CASSSQRDLGAFF
j_gene: TRBJ1-1
v_gene: TRBV7-2
abundance: -
d_gene: -
len: 13

CDR3nt: TGTGCCAGCAGTTTTAGCGGGATGAACACCGGGGAGCTGTTTTTT
CDR3aa: CASSFSGMNTGELFF
j_gene: TRBJ2-2
v_gene: TRBV6-5
abundance: -
d_gene: TRBD2
len: 15

CDR3nt: TGTGCCAGCAGCCAAGAGGAGGGAGGGCTGTTTTTT
CDR3aa: CASSQEEGGLFF
j_gene: TRBJ2-2
v_gene: TRBV3-1/TRBV3-2
abundance: -
d_gene: -
len: 12

CDR3nt: TGCAGCGTTGAGGACAGGGATTCCTACGAGCAGTACTTC
CDR3aa: CSVEDRDSYEQYF
j_gene: TRBJ2-7
v_gene: TRBV29-1
abundance: -
d_gene: TRBD1
len: 13

CDR3nt: TGTGCCAGCAGCTTAGCTCCGGGAGGGGATGAGACCCAGTACTTC
CDR3aa: CASSLAPGGDETQYF
j_gene: TRBJ2-5
v_gene: TRBV7-7
abundance: -
d_gene: TRBD2
len: 15

CDR3nt: TGTGCCACGGACAGGGTCGGCAATCAGCCCCAGCATTTT
CDR3aa: CATDRVGNQPQHF
j_gene: TRBJ1-5
v_gene: TRBV30
abundance: -
d_gene: TRBD1
len: 13

CDR3nt: TGTGCCAGCAGTTACAGGACTAGCGGGGGGCCCCTTAGCACAGATACGCAGTATTTT
CDR3aa: CASSYRTSGGPLSTDTQYF
j_gene: TRBJ2-3
v_gene: TRBV27
abundance: -
d_gene: TRBD2
len: 19

CDR3nt: TGTGCCAGCAGCCAAGGACAGGGGGCATCCAACTATGGCTACACCTTC
CDR3aa: CASSQGQGASNYGYTF
j_gene: TRBJ1-2
v_gene: TRBV4-2
abundance: -
d_gene: TRBD1
len: 16

CDR3nt: TGTGCCAGCAGCTTGAGGGCCCCGGGAGATTCACCCCTCCACTTT
CDR3aa: CASSLRAPGDSPLHF
j_gene: TRBJ1-6
v_gene: TRBV2
abundance: few
d_gene: -
len: 15

CDR3nt: TGTGCCAGCAGCCCCCGGACTAGCGGGGTCCTACCTCTAGCCAAAAACATTCAGTACTTC
CDR3aa: CASSPRTSGVLPLAKNIQYF
j_gene: TRBJ2-4
v_gene: TRBV13
abundance: -
d_gene: TRBD2
len: 20

CDR3nt: TGCGCCAGCAGTTCGCTGTGTAGGGACAGGGGGCTTTTAAACATTCAGTACTTC
CDR3aa: CASSSLCRDRGLLNIQYF
j_gene: TRBJ2-4
v_gene: TRBV10-1
abundance: -
d_gene: TRBD1
len: 18

CDR3nt: TGCGCCAGCAGCTTGGGGACTACCAACGTCCGGGGGGAGACCCAGTACTTC
CDR3aa: CASSLGTTNVRGETQYF
j_gene: TRBJ2-5
v_gene: TRBV5-1
abundance: -
d_gene: -
len: 17

CDR3nt: TGTGCCAGCAGTGAATATTATGGCTACACCTTC
CDR3aa: CASSEYYGYTF
j_gene: TRBJ1-2
v_gene: TRBV2
abundance: -
d_gene: -
len: 11

CDR3nt: TGTGCCAGCAGCTTAATCGGGGTGCGGGCCCAAGAGACCCAGTACTTC
CDR3aa: CASSLIGVRAQETQYF
j_gene: TRBJ2-5
v_gene: TRBV11-1
abundance: -
d_gene: -
len: 16

CDR3nt: TGCAGTGCTAGTTCGCCTAGCGGGTATAGGGAGCAGTACTTC
CDR3aa: CSASSPSGYREQYF
j_gene: TRBJ2-7
v_gene: TRBV20-1
abundance: -
d_gene: TRBD2
len: 14

CDR3nt: TGTGCCAGCAGTCCCGGGACTACAGGGACTCGCGGGGGCTACACCTTC
CDR3aa: CASSPGTTGTRGGYTF
j_gene: TRBJ1-2
v_gene: TRBV27
abundance: -
d_gene: -
len: 16

CDR3nt: TGTGCCAGCAGTTTTCAATCAGGGTTCTACGAGCAGTACTTC
CDR3aa: CASSFQSGFYEQYF
j_gene: TRBJ2-7
v_gene: TRBV28
abundance: -
d_gene: -
len: 14

CDR3nt: TGTGCCTGGAGTTCGTTATTCCCTCTGAACACTGAAGCTTTCTTT
CDR3aa: CAWSSLFPLNTEAFF
j_gene: TRBJ1-1
v_gene: TRBV30
abundance: -
d_gene: -
len: 15

CDR3nt: TGTGCCAGCAGCCCTGGACTGGCCCGGACTAATGAAAAACTGTTTTTT
CDR3aa: CASSPGLARTNEKLFF
j_gene: TRBJ1-4
v_gene: TRBV5-6
abundance: -
d_gene: -
len: 16

CDR3nt: TGTGCCAGCAGTTTATCGAGGGGGCCCAACGAGCAGTACTTC
CDR3aa: CASSLSRGPNEQYF
j_gene: TRBJ2-7
v_gene: TRBV27
abundance: -
d_gene: TRBD1
len: 14

CDR3nt: TGTGCCAGCAGTCGCGACACGGGCAATCAGCCCCAGCATTTT
CDR3aa: CASSRDTGNQPQHF
j_gene: TRBJ1-5
v_gene: TRBV6-6
abundance: -
d_gene: -
len: 14

CDR3nt: TGCAGCTCCGCGAACACCGGGGAGCTGTTTTTT
CDR3aa: CSSANTGELFF
j_gene: TRBJ2-2
v_gene: TRBV29-1
abundance: -
d_gene: -
len: 11